The sample holds one count of the clone carrying this T cell receptor beta chain. This sample stems from a study of blood T cell repertoires in COVID-19. Study background: The cDNA or gDNA used as material had been derived from T cells, B-cell-depleted T cells, or PBMCs.

Original processing methods: Amplifying reference gene primers gave estimates of nucleated cell counts. Profiling relied on immunoSEQ multiplex PCR, and the TCRdb table lists in-frame clones only, not all of them. The V and J calls and clone size were taken over from that table, and D and trimming were inferred from the DNA. Here the sample spans approximately 170,000 clones, 70% to 90% being singletons. This TCR came from a man aged 50-59 years with active or convalescent COVID-19. Input material: peripheral blood.

The CDR3 nucleotides are TGTGCCAGTAGTATAGGTGTCGGACAGCGGGGGCCCTACAATGAGCAGTTCTTC. Amino acid sequence: CASSIGVGQRGPYNEQFF. The rearrangement joins TRBV19 to TRBJ2-1, with 8 bases matching TRBD2. V shed 1 base and J 2 bases; nucleotides not matched to a gene: 10. The CDR3 runs 18 residues. In germline, CDR1 is LNHDA, CDR2 SQIVND (reference sequence).